Listed below are T cell receptor beta chains from one sample, sequenced in a study of shared clonotypes between healthy human individuals. Sequenced by immunoSEQ multiplex PCR; TCRdb stores in-frame clones only, minus some. The sample includes around 600,000 clones, 90% to 95% of them seen just once. The sequencing input was naive CD8+ T cells sorted from blood. The origin of the receptors is a woman aged 25 to 39 in good health. CDR3s include the opening cysteine and the closing phenylalanine or tryptophan. Fields, in order: V gene, D gene, clone size, J gene, CDR3 DNA, CDR3 protein. A D gene is named only where the DNA matches it firmly. Size tells how often a clone was seen (once, few, many) or the class of an expanded clone, and some rows leave it out.

>TRBV19|TRBD2|once|TRBJ2-1
TGTGCCAGTAGTATTATTTCGGGGGGGATCGATGAGCAGTTCTTC
CASSIISGGIDEQFF
>TRBV19|TRBD2|NA|TRBJ2-3
TGTGCCAGTAGTATACACGGACTAGCGGGAGGATTGTTGGACACAGATACGCAGTATTTT
CASSIHGLAGGLLDTDTQYF
>TRBV6-5|NA|NA|TRBJ2-5
TGTGCCAGCAGTTACGTCGGACAAGAGACCCAGTACTTC
CASSYVGQETQYF
>TRBV7-9|NA|once|TRBJ2-4
TGTGCCAGCAGCTTTGGACCACACAAGGTCGAAAACATTCAGTACTTC
CASSFGPHKVENIQYF
>TRBV27|NA|NA|TRBJ2-7
TGTGCCAGTGCCTTGCGACAGGTGCATCCCGAGCAGTACTTC
CASALRQVHPEQYF
>TRBV6-6|TRBD1|NA|TRBJ2-7
TGTGCCAGCAGTCAGGGACAGGGAAGAAGCTCCTACGAGCAGTACTTC
CASSQGQGRSSYEQYF
>TRBV19|NA|NA|TRBJ2-7
TGTGCCAGTAGTCCTCGGCAGGGTTTCGACGAGCAGTACTTC
CASSPRQGFDEQYF
>TRBV7-9|TRBD2|once|TRBJ2-7
TGTGCCAGCAGCTTCGCTAGCGGGAACTTCTACGAGCAGTACTTC
CASSFASGNFYEQYF
>TRBV28|TRBD2|NA|TRBJ2-3
TGTGCCAGCAGTTTTGGCGAGCGGGAGTCAACAGATACGCAGTATTTT
CASSFGERESTDTQYF
>TRBV6-1|NA|NA|TRBJ1-3
TGTGCCAGCAGTGATGGGACGGCCAGCTTT
CASSDGTASF
>TRBV27|NA|NA|TRBJ1-1
TGTGCCAGCAGTTTGGGGGGCGCGAGCACTGAAGCTTTCTTT
CASSLGGASTEAFF
>TRBV11-2|NA|NA|TRBJ2-7
TGTGCCAGCAGCCCAGGACAGACCTACGAGCAGTACTTC
CASSPGQTYEQYF
>TRBV7-9|NA|NA|TRBJ2-1
TGTGCCAGCAGCCTCGCAGGGGCGGGGGAGCAGTTCTTC
CASSLAGAGEQFF
>TRBV21-1|NA|NA|TRBJ2-6
TGTGCCAGCAGTACCCCTCAACAAAGTCGGGCCAACGTCCTGACTTTC
CASSTPQQSRANVLTF
>TRBV21-1|NA|NA|TRBJ1-5
TGTGCCAGCACCCCCCGGTTGGGGTGCGGCAATCAGCCCCAGCATTTT
CASTPRLGCGNQPQHF
>TRBV29-1|NA|NA|TRBJ1-1
TGCAGCGTTGATGACAGTTACACTGAAGCTTTCTTT
CSVDDSYTEAFF
>TRBV5-5|TRBD1|NA|TRBJ1-4
TGTGCCAGCAGCGACAGGGAAGGTGCGAATAATGAAAAACTGTTTTTT
CASSDREGANNEKLFF
>TRBV28|NA|NA|TRBJ2-2
TGTGCCAGCAGTTTAGGCACCGGGGAGCTGTTTTTT
CASSLGTGELFF
>TRBV7-6|TRBD2|NA|TRBJ2-1
TGTGCCAGCAGCCCAGCTAGCGGAGCTTACAATGAGCAGTTCTTC
CASSPASGAYNEQFF
>TRBV5-6|NA|NA|TRBJ1-1
TGTGCCAGCAGCTTACGGGACTTCGAAGCTTTCTTT
CASSLRDFEAFF
>TRBV4-1|NA|few|TRBJ1-1
TGCGCCAGTTCCCGGGCCGCTGAAGCTTTCTTT
CASSRAAEAFF
>TRBV28|TRBD2|NA|TRBJ2-1
TGTGCCAGCCAAAACACCGGGACTATCTACAATGAGCAGTTCTTC
CASQNTGTIYNEQFF
>TRBV15|TRBD2|once|TRBJ2-2
TGTGCCACCAGCAGAACCCCCGGGACTAGCGGGAGGGAAACCACCGGGGAGCTGTTTTTT
CATSRTPGTSGRETTGELFF
>TRBV27|TRBD2|NA|TRBJ2-1
TGTGCCAGCAGTGGGGGGACTAGCGGGAGGGTCGAGCAGTTCTTC
CASSGGTSGRVEQFF